This TCR beta chain was recovered during a study of T cell responses to AZD1222 COVID-19 vaccine. With regard to this clone: The antigen is not known.

CDR1 and CDR2 from the germline V gene are SGHTA and FQGNSA. The CDR3 sequence is 14 residues long. Trimming left V 4 bases short and J 6 bases short, with 10 bases between. Here immunoSEQ multiplex PCR was the method, and the copy in TCRdb shows in-frame clones only, minus some. The data contain 66,000 or so clones, 79% of them singletons. Study-level findings and limits: Seropositive status at baseline applied to only five or six AZD1222 recipients. Targeting of unmutated variant regions was reportedly seen in nearly half of spike-specific TCRs. Distributed over spike, vaccine-associated CD4 TCRs predominated at 160-218 and 743-854.

The chain uses TRBV7-2 and TRBJ1-6, with a possible D match to TRBD1 (5 bases). The sample here was peripheral blood, taken on day 0 of MenACWY control vaccination. The receptor comes from an adult in good health. The DNA of the CDR3 is TGTGCCAGCAGCTCGCAGGGCGGTAATTCACCCCTCCACTTT. Protein sequence: CASSSQGGNSPLHF.